Listed below are T cell receptor beta chains from one sample, sequenced in a study of T cells after yellow fever vaccination. Each CDR3 protein gets one entry after TCRdb re-called the 5' RACE reads with MiXCR. Altogether over 300,000 distinct CDR3 sequences are present, approximately 4% being singletons, with the ten largest covering under 30%. Sequences were derived from PBMCs, sampled 5 days after the yellow fever booster vaccination. The receptors originated from a man aged 18 to 35 who received the YFV17D yellow fever vaccine. CDR3s include the opening cysteine and the closing phenylalanine or tryptophan. A D gene is named only where the DNA matches it firmly. Clone size is given for some rows only: seen once, a few or many times, or a class if the clone is expanded.

>TRBV7-9|TRBD1|few|TRBJ1-2
CASSSSWDRDRNYGYTF
TGTGCCAGCAGCTCCTCCTGGGACAGGGATCGTAACTATGGCTACACCTTC
>TRBV5-1|NA|NA|TRBJ1-2
CASSPGGMDGYTF
TGCGCCAGCAGCCCGGGGGGGATGGATGGCTACACCTTC
>TRBV14|TRBD2|few|TRBJ2-1
CASSFKRGAVDEQFF
TGTGCCAGCAGCTTCAAGCGGGGGGCGGTAGATGAGCAGTTCTTC
>TRBV29-1|NA|NA|TRBJ2-7
CSVEDSSDSYEQYF
TGCAGCGTTGAGGACAGTTCCGACTCCTACGAGCAGTACTTC
>TRBV20-1|TRBD1|NA|TRBJ1-1
CRLAPRQGMNTEAFF
TGCAGGCTGGCCCCGAGACAGGGGATGAACACTGAAGCTTTCTTT
>TRBV12-3/TRBV12-4|NA|few|TRBJ2-1
CASSRGVGNEQFF
TGTGCCAGCAGCCGGGGCGTGGGAAACGAGCAGTTCTTC
>TRBV12-3/TRBV12-4|NA|NA|TRBJ1-3
CASSGGGYGNTIYF
TGTGCCAGCAGCGGTGGGGGGTATGGAAACACCATATATTTT
>TRBV7-2|TRBD1|few|TRBJ2-5
CASSLVPTGGDFETQYF
TGTGCCAGCAGCTTAGTCCCGACAGGGGGGGATTTTGAGACCCAGTACTTC
>TRBV5-1|TRBD1|few|TRBJ1-6
CASSLDREDSPLHF
TGCGCCAGCAGCCTAGACAGGGAGGATTCACCCCTCCACTTT
>TRBV20-1|NA|NA|TRBJ2-3
CSAQGGIADTQYF
TGCAGTGCCCAAGGGGGGATCGCAGATACGCAGTATTTT
>TRBV29-1|NA|few|TRBJ2-2
CSVGLMANTGELFF
TGCAGCGTTGGACTCATGGCGAACACCGGGGAGCTGTTTTTT
>TRBV6-5|NA|few|TRBJ1-1
CASSRQLGEAFF
TGTGCCAGCAGTCGCCAATTGGGCGAAGCTTTCTTT
>TRBV6-6|TRBD1|NA|TRBJ1-1
CASRRRDSGMNTEAFF
TGTGCCAGCAGGAGACGGGACAGCGGAATGAACACTGAAGCTTTCTTT
>TRBV19|NA|NA|TRBJ2-1
CASSIWDSRDNEQFF
TGTGCCAGTAGTATATGGGACTCACGGGACAATGAGCAGTTCTTC
>TRBV18|NA|few|TRBJ2-5
CASSPFGGTEETQYF
TGTGCCAGCTCACCCTTTGGGGGGACCGAAGAGACCCAGTACTTC
>TRBV15|NA|many|TRBJ1-4
CATSRERPNEKLFF
TGTGCCACCAGCAGAGAACGACCTAATGAAAAACTGTTTTTT
>TRBV6-5|NA|NA|TRBJ2-1
CASSSRTNEQFF
TGTGCCAGCAGTTCCCGAACCAATGAGCAGTTCTTC
>TRBV5-1|NA|NA|TRBJ1-2
CASSLAGPLNYGYTF
TGCGCCAGCAGCTTGGCGGGGCCCCTTAACTATGGCTACACCTTC